Listed below are T cell receptor beta chains from one sample, sequenced in a study of beta chain features in type 1 diabetes. Profiled with immunoSEQ multiplex PCR; TCRdb holds only in-frame clones, not every one. The repertoire holds 810,000 or so clones, with roughly a sixth as singletons. The sequenced material came from naive CD4+ T cells from blood. Receptor source: a woman aged 18-30 years in good health. Each CDR3 is given with its conserved first and last residue. The D gene is left open where the match is weak.

TRBV7-3,15,TRBJ2-3,TRBD1,CASSLTPDRGDTQYF
TRBV9,14,TRBJ2-1,NA,CASSVFPGESEQFF
TRBV4-3,15,TRBJ1-4,NA,CASSQEAGVDEKLFF
TRBV7-2,14,TRBJ2-2,TRBD1,CASSWTGVTGELFF
TRBV7-2,15,TRBJ2-7,TRBD1,CASSPTGVEGYEQYF
TRBV29-1,12,TRBJ2-5,NA,CSVRGPQETQYF
TRBV28,15,TRBJ2-5,TRBD2,CASSLVLAGAQTQYF
TRBV2,13,TRBJ1-2,NA,CASSVIGVYGYTF
TRBV5-5,14,TRBJ2-7,NA,CASSLGGGTYEQYF
TRBV19,14,TRBJ2-3,NA,CASSMGLSTDTQYF
TRBV5-1,16,TRBJ2-5,TRBD2,CASSFSAGGQTETQYF
TRBV6-1,11,TRBJ2-7,NA,CASTQSYEQYF
TRBV18,13,TRBJ2-5,TRBD1,CASSPGQQETQYF
TRBV25-1,14,TRBJ2-7,NA,CASSEGGIPYEQYF
TRBV5-4,15,TRBJ2-5,NA,CASSFPGPAGETQYF
TRBV2,13,TRBJ2-2,NA,CASSRTATGELFF
TRBV18,13,TRBJ1-1,NA,CASSAGENTEAFF
TRBV5-1,14,TRBJ2-7,NA,CASSLGTVGYEQYF
TRBV6-4,13,TRBJ2-1,NA,CASSEAQSTEQFF
TRBV7-9,14,TRBJ1-2,TRBD1,CASSPRQGHYGYTF
TRBV19,17,TRBJ2-6,NA,CASTYGRGSSGANVLTF